Included here is one T cell receptor (beta chain) sequence, with context. Its cognate antigen is unknown. Unrecorded immune exposure was likely among donors, who were nominally healthy when sampled. This entry is derived from a study of cytomegalovirus exposure and HLA in healthy donors. Per germline, CDR1 SGHVS and CDR2 FNYEAQ. The CDR3 is 13 amino acids. V was pared by 0 bases and J by 5 bases, with 0 bases of the junction left unmatched. Findings of the study overall: Earlier analysis yielded a pattern in which most TCR beta V segments were productive about 90% or about 30% of the time. The authors later found HLA-associated TCR beta chains more clonally expanded than equally common others. A later analysis appeared to link common viral pathogens to several of the most significant clusters.

The PCR was carried out with 60 Vbeta primers and 13 Jbeta primers. Sequencing used immunoSEQ multiplex PCR; TCRdb keeps in-frame clones, though not all of them. This sample has 150,000 or so clones, with roughly 78% found just once. The J gene is TRBJ2-5, the V gene TRBV7-6, with 7 bases that match TRBD2. Specimen: PBMCs. The sequence was obtained from a man aged 35 to 55 in good health and CMV-seropositive. CDR3 protein: CASSLAGGETQYF. CDR3 DNA sequence: TGTGCCAGCAGCTTAGCGGGGGGGGAGACCCAGTACTTC.